This T cell receptor beta chain originates from a study of Tregs in tolerant kidney transplant recipients (dated by TCRdb to about 2019). Regarding the study in general: Other Treg samples came from a roughly three-day mixed lymphocyte reaction with belatacept, some followed by an approximately 5-day donor restimulation, before sorting recipient CD4+CD25+CD127- cells. Several methods of expanding Tregs specific for an allogeneic donor were compared by TCRbeta repertoire sequencing in a few healthy controls. Before combined kidney and bone marrow transplantation, this study identified donor-specific regulatory T cells using TCRbeta sequencing and then followed those same cells after transplant. Antibodies distinguished recipient from donor cells when sorting primary belatacept mixed lymphocyte reaction cultures. On the study overall, not on this receptor specifically: Biological reproducibility was not directly assessed, although technical replication error appeared to be minimal. Because the study included only a small number of patients, the results must be confirmed in larger populations and under other immunosuppression protocols. The most biologically relevant and donor-specific TCRbeta repertoire appeared to be identified by expanding Tregs with activated donor B cells.

Blood from healthy controls was obtained either as purchased buffy coats or from healthy volunteers. Healthy control blood was processed by Ficoll density gradient to PBMCs and cryopreserved; patient PBMCs were collected before and after transplant. From the germline V gene, CDR1 is SGHTA and CDR2 is FQGNSA. V gives up 5 bases and J gives up 7 bases, and the segment between their germline ends measures 14 bases. From the cysteine through the phenylalanine, the CDR3 covers 13 amino acids. Kept here is only the CDR3 DNA, which spans 39 bases and is read in frame from base 1. Worth noting for this clone: The clone's antigen remains unknown. No much larger clone exists at a distance of one base, and base qualities are not known.

For TCRbeta CDR3 sequencing, genomic DNA was extracted from sorted cells using the QIAGEN DNeasy Blood and Tissue Kit. High-throughput TCRbeta CDR3 sequencing, including PCR amplification with bias correction and internal controls, was performed commercially through immunoSEQ. On the study's bioinformatics: Unique productive TCRbeta sequences were defined by CDR3 nucleotide sequence where primers matched, otherwise by CDR3 amino acid sequence with Vbeta and Jbeta genes. Donor-reactive sequences were defined as at least 5-fold expanded in CFSE-low cells versus unstimulated cells, with frequency of at least 0.01% in CFSE-low cells. Repertoire divergence was quantified by Jensen-Shannon divergence calculated from the top 100 TCRbeta sequences ranked by frequency. For samples with multiple sequencing runs, sorting error was corrected in each run separately before the runs were combined. Here the immuneACCESS table is served through TCRdb, limited to in-frame sequences with V and J called. Missing clones are a known gap in these copies; in checked studies unresolved V genes cover under half, and the rest lacks a known reason. V and J calls and clone size are as listed in that table; D and trimming were resolved from the DNA. In all, the sample holds 30,000 to 35,000 clones, and 82% of those were seen once. The top ten constitute about 2.2% of the sample.

This chain joins TRBV7-2 to TRBJ1-2, and possibly TRBD1, on 6 matching bases. The sequence was obtained from a human donor in good health. The specimen was Tregs from blood cultured with allogeneic cells. The CDR3 region: CASSRGTLVGYTF. The nucleotides read TGTGCCAGCAGCCGCGGGACACTTGTTGGCTACACCTTC.